This is a list of T cell receptor beta chains from one sample in a study of post-analysis software for immune sequencing data. TCRdb fed the PCR reads into MiXCR, producing one record per CDR3 protein. The table records about 460,000 distinct CDR3 sequences, roughly 45% of them present only once. Input material: blood. The receptors come from a girl aged 5 to 17 with multiple sclerosis. Both conserved end residues are part of each CDR3. The D gene is left open where the match is weak. Rows give clone size only sometimes, using once, few, many, or a class for an expanded clone.

clone_size,j_call,d_call,v_call,cdr3_aa,cdr3_nt
few,TRBJ2-7,.,TRBV12-3/TRBV12-4,CASSPSRLASYEQYF,TGTGCCAGCAGTCCCAGCCGGCTAGCCTCCTACGAGCAGTACTTC
once,TRBJ2-5,TRBD2,TRBV9,CASNSASGAQETQYF,TGTGCCAGCAACTCCGCTAGCGGAGCCCAAGAGACCCAGTACTTC
.,TRBJ1-4,.,TRBV7-8,CASSHAAQMGAANEKLFF,TGTGCCAGCAGCCATGCCGCCCAAATGGGGGCGGCTAATGAAAAACTGTTTTTT
.,TRBJ2-2,TRBD1,TRBV20-1,CSARGTGGTGELFF,TGCAGTGCTAGAGGGACAGGGGGCACCGGGGAGCTGTTTTTT
many,TRBJ1-2,TRBD1,TRBV6-5,CASSRQGVYGYTF,TGTGCCAGCAGCCGACAGGGTGTCTATGGCTACACCTTC
.,TRBJ1-4,.,TRBV20-1,CSAHTVLSGEKLFF,TGCAGTGCCCATACGGTATTGTCGGGGGAAAAACTGTTTTTT
.,TRBJ2-7,.,TRBV5-5,CASSLGLDPYEQYF,TGTGCCAGCAGCTTGGGACTAGACCCCTACGAGCAGTACTTC
.,TRBJ2-1,TRBD2,TRBV7-2,CASNTGGLAGVRGNEQFF,TGTGCCAGCAACACAGGCGGCCTAGCGGGGGTCCGGGGCAATGAGCAGTTCTTC
few,TRBJ2-1,TRBD2,TRBV12-3/TRBV12-4,CASSLAEYNEQFF,TGTGCCAGCAGTCTAGCGGAGTACAATGAGCAGTTCTTC
.,TRBJ2-3,.,TRBV15,CATSREVADTQYF,TGTGCCACCAGCAGAGAGGTAGCAGATACGCAGTATTTT
.,TRBJ1-5,.,TRBV14,CASSQVEDSNQPQHF,TGTGCCAGCAGCCAAGTGGAGGATAGCAATCAGCCCCAGCATTTT
few,TRBJ2-7,TRBD2,TRBV12-3/TRBV12-4,CASSPVSGDEQYF,TGTGCCAGCAGTCCGGTTAGCGGGGACGAGCAGTACTTC
.,TRBJ2-1,TRBD2,TRBV20-1,CSARGGTSGYGSYNEQFF,TGCAGTGCTCGCGGGGGGACTAGCGGGTACGGCTCCTACAATGAGCAGTTCTTC
.,TRBJ1-2,.,TRBV6-1,CASSEALLGDYGYTF,TGTGCCAGCAGTGAAGCGCTCCTAGGGGACTATGGCTACACCTTC
many,TRBJ2-7,TRBD1,TRBV2,CASEETGGYEQYF,TGTGCCAGCGAGGAGACAGGGGGCTACGAGCAGTACTTC
.,TRBJ2-1,TRBD2,TRBV7-6,CASSTTTSGMGNEQFF,TGTGCCAGCAGCACAACGACTAGCGGGATGGGTAATGAGCAGTTCTTC
.,TRBJ2-1,.,TRBV28,CASSLEAGPYNEQFF,TGTGCCAGCAGTTTAGAAGCGGGCCCCTACAATGAGCAGTTCTTC
few,TRBJ2-1,.,TRBV14,CASSQRLSGASYNEQFF,TGTGCCAGCAGCCAACGCCTTAGCGGAGCATCCTACAATGAGCAGTTCTTC
.,TRBJ2-1,.,TRBV3-1,CASSQPGPLDGGTYNEQFF,TGTGCCAGCAGCCAACCGGGACCCTTAGACGGCGGCACCTACAATGAGCAGTTCTTC
.,TRBJ2-7,TRBD2,TRBV5-1,CASSLEASGFTLSYEQYF,TGCGCCAGCAGCTTGGAGGCTAGCGGGTTCACACTCTCCTACGAGCAGTACTTC
.,TRBJ2-3,TRBD2,TRBV24-1,CATSDPGTSVSTDTQYF,TGTGCCACCAGTGATCCTGGGACTAGCGTAAGCACGGATACGCAGTATTTT